Following are 19 T cell receptor beta chains from one sample sequenced in a study of cytomegalovirus exposure and HLA in healthy donors. With 60 Vbeta and 13 Jbeta primers, the PCR was carried out. Sequencing used immunoSEQ multiplex PCR; TCRdb keeps in-frame clones, though not all of them. Its table records 150,000 to 200,000 clones. Sequencing was done on a sample of PBMCs. The receptors come from a woman aged 55-70 years in good health and CMV-seronegative.

This sequence joins TRBV14 and TRBJ1-2; no firm D call. The CDR3 contains 14 residues. V was cut by 1 base and J by 4 bases, with 10 bases left in between. The germline V gene has CDR1 SGHDN and CDR2 FVKESK. The CDR3 loop reads CASSQGSTFYGYTF. The CDR3 region has the DNA TGTGCCAGCAGCCAAGGTAGCACTTTCTATGGCTACACCTTC.

The chain is built from TRBV5-1 and TRBJ2-5; TRBD1 is a possible D gene (6 bases). V was cut by 3 bases and J by 5 bases, with 14 bases left in between. This CDR3 region has 14 residues. The germline V gene has CDR1 SGHRS and CDR2 YFSETQ. The CDR3 nucleotides are TGCGCCAGCAGCTCAGGGGAAATGGGCGAGACCCAGTACTTC. Protein sequence: CASSSGEMGETQYF.

CDR3 nucleotides: TGTGCCACGACCGTGACTAGCGGGGGGGCGGAGACCCAGTACTTC. Protein sequence: CATTVTSGGAETQYF. The V call is TRBV5-4, the J call TRBJ2-5; 14 nucleotides line up with TRBD2. V trimming: 9 bases; J trimming: 5 bases; junction bases outside the gene matches: 9. The CDR3 extends over 15 amino acids. The germline CDR1 and CDR2 sequences are SGHNT and YYREEE (reference sequence).

CDR3 residues: CASSQDRAGWTSNYGYTF. DNA for the CDR3: TGCGCCAGCAGCCAAGATCGGGCAGGGTGGACATCTAACTATGGCTACACCTTC. The J gene is TRBJ1-2, the V gene TRBV4-1, with D perhaps TRBD1 (5 bases). Germline V lookup: CDR1 MGHRA, CDR2 YSYEKL. This CDR3 has 18 amino acids. V gave up 0 bases and J gave up 0 bases, with 17 bases separating them.

The rearrangement links TRBV7-2 to TRBJ1-2; 7 bases align to TRBD1. Trimming cost V 6 bases and J 1 base; bases outside gene matches: 5. Germline V gives CDR1 SGHTA, CDR2 FQGNSA. The CDR3 runs to 14 residues. CDR3 in amino acids: CASSQQGNNYGYTF. The CDR3 DNA reads TGTGCCAGCAGTCAACAGGGGAATAACTATGGCTACACCTTC. Looking up the rest from reference TRBV7-2 and TRBJ1-2 gives the full variable domain: GAGVSQSPSNKVTEKGKDVELRCDPISGHTALYWYRQSLGQGLEFLIYFQGNSAPDKSGLPSDRFSAERTGGSVSTLTIQRTQQEDSAVYLCASSQQGNNYGYTFGSGTRLTVV.

This chain links TRBV10-3 with TRBJ1-2; 9 bases line up with TRBD1. Germline V gene data show CDR1 as ENHRY and CDR2 as SYGVKD. Trimming took 6 bases from V and 7 from J; bases not matched to a gene: 12. This CDR3 is 15 amino acids long. This CDR3 reads CAISPWDREESGYTF. CDR3 coding DNA: TGTGCCATCAGCCCTTGGGACAGGGAAGAATCTGGCTACACCTTC.

The chain links TRBV12-5 to TRBJ1-3, with 10 bases lining up with TRBD1. V dropped 3 bases and J dropped 0; count of bases not matched to a gene: 14. The CDR3 contains 20 residues. CDR1 and CDR2 (germline): LGHNT, FRNRAP. The DNA of the CDR3 is TGTGCTAGTGGTTTAACCGGGACAGGGGACTTTTATCTCTCTGGAAACACCATATATTTT. Its translation is CASGLTGTGDFYLSGNTIYF.

V gene TRBV11-1 combines with J gene TRBJ2-7, with 14 nucleotides matching TRBD2. The CDR3 has 15 amino acids. The V segment lost 5 bases and the J segment 7 bases; nucleotides outside the gene matches: 7. Looked up from germline, CDR1 is SGHAT and CDR2 is FQDESV (reference sequence). CDR3 in DNA: TGTGCCAGCAGCGCTCGGACTAGCGGGAGGTATGAGCAGTACTTC. This sequence encodes CASSARTSGRYEQYF.

This chain links TRBV7-2 with TRBJ1-6; no clear D gene. This CDR3 spans 14 amino acids. V lost 1 base and J 6 bases, leaving 7 bases between the germline ends. Germline CDR1 SGHTA, CDR2 FQGNSA. The DNA of the CDR3 is TGTGCCAGCAGCTTAGACGAGATTAATTCACCCCTCCACTTT. This gives the protein CASSLDEINSPLHF.

The J gene is TRBJ2-7, the V gene TRBV5-4, with D uncertain. The CDR3 is 14 residues long. Germline V gene lookup returns CDR1 SGHNT and CDR2 YYREEE (reference sequence). Trimming stripped 0 bases from V and 3 bases from J, with 10 bases between. The CDR3 DNA follows: TGTGCCAGCAGCTTGGAACGGAGCCTCTACGAGCAGTACTTC. It translates to CASSLERSLYEQYF.

The V and J genes are TRBV7-3 and TRBJ2-1; 7 bases are shared with TRBD2. This CDR3 spans 15 amino acids. CDR1 and CDR2 (germline): SGHTA, FQGTGA. The junction had 7 bases not matched to a gene; V was cut back by 2 bases and J by 6 bases. CDR3 in amino acids: CASSLGGRLSNEQFF. DNA for the CDR3: TGTGCCAGCAGCTTAGGCGGGAGATTAAGCAATGAGCAGTTCTTC.

The chain has TRBV11-2 and TRBJ2-7, with TRBD2 matching over 11 bases. Trimming cost V 5 bases and J 5 bases; bases outside gene matches: 14. The CDR3 is made up of 17 amino acids. The germline CDR1 and CDR2 sequences are SGHAT and FQNNGV. The CDR3 loop is CASSPPPIAGGGNEQYF. Here the CDR3 DNA reads TGTGCCAGCAGCCCTCCCCCCATAGCGGGAGGGGGCAACGAGCAGTACTTC.

The gene calls are TRBV10-1 and TRBJ2-1; 9 nucleotides match TRBD1. V gave up 8 bases and J gave up 7 bases; unmatched junction bases: 9. Per germline, CDR1 WNHNN and CDR2 SYGVQD (reference sequence). The CDR3 loop spans 14 amino acids. The CDR3 is CASARDRVKNEQFF. CDR3 nucleotide sequence: TGCGCCAGCGCCCGGGACAGGGTTAAGAATGAGCAGTTCTTC.

The rearrangement links TRBV5-5 to TRBJ1-1; no clear D gene. V shed 6 bases and J shed 4 bases, with 22 bases lying between them. The CDR3 runs 16 residues. The germline V gene encodes CDR1 SGHKS and CDR2 YYEKEE (reference sequence). In nucleotides, the CDR3 is TGTGCCAGCACCTTATTCCTAGGAGGTATTCTCACTGAAGCTTTCTTT. It yields the protein CASTLFLGGILTEAFF.

This rearrangement joins TRBV2 to TRBJ2-3; maybe TRBD1 (6 bases). This CDR3 has 13 residues. The germline V and J ends were trimmed by 8 bases and 0 bases, with 9 bases remaining between them. The germline V gene has CDR1 SNHLY and CDR2 FYNNEI. CDR3 region: CASGTLSTDTQYF. The CDR3 nucleotides are TGTGCCAGCGGGACACTGAGCACAGATACGCAGTATTTT.

V gene TRBV13 combines with J gene TRBJ2-2, with D perhaps matching TRBD1 (6 bases). The CDR3 sequence is 14 residues long. Germline loops: CDR1 PRHDT, CDR2 FYEKMQ (reference sequence). V lost 5 bases and J lost 4, with 11 bases in between. In DNA, the CDR3 is TGTGCCAGCAGCGGGACAATAAGCACCGGGGAGCTGTTTTTT. Translated: CASSGTISTGELFF.

J is TRBJ1-5 and V is TRBV6-1, with D hard to call. The CDR3 is 14 residues long. Germline CDR1 and CDR2: MNHNS and SASEGT. The ends were cut back, 1 base at V and 0 bases at J, with 4 bases in the middle. CDR3 DNA sequence: TGTGCCAGCAGTGAAGTGTATAGCAATCAGCCCCAGCATTTT. It is translated as CASSEVYSNQPQHF.

CDR3 amino acids: CASHGTSGNTGELFF. CDR3 DNA sequence: TGTGCCAGCCACGGGACTAGCGGAAACACCGGGGAGCTGTTTTTT. The chain has TRBV2 and TRBJ2-2, with 11 bases that match TRBD2. There are 15 residues in the CDR3. CDR1 and CDR2 from the germline V gene are SNHLY and FYNNEI. Trimming at V came to 8 bases and at J to 2 bases, leaving 4 bases not matched to a gene.

The chain employs TRBV11-2 and TRBJ1-1; D remains unclear. The CDR3 has 13 residues. Trimming cost V 1 base and J 2 bases, with 5 bases left between them. The germline CDR1 and CDR2 sequences are SGHAT and FQNNGV. CDR3 amino acids: CASSLVTNTEAFF. In DNA, the CDR3 is TGTGCCAGCAGCTTAGTAACTAACACTGAAGCTTTCTTT. Variable domain in full (rest from reference TRBV11-2 and TRBJ1-1): EAGVAQSPRYKIIEKRQSVAFWCNPISGHATLYWYQQILGQGPKLLIQFQNNGVVDDSQLPKDRFSAERLKGVDSTLKIQPAKLEDSAVYLCASSLVTNTEAFFGQGTRLTVV.